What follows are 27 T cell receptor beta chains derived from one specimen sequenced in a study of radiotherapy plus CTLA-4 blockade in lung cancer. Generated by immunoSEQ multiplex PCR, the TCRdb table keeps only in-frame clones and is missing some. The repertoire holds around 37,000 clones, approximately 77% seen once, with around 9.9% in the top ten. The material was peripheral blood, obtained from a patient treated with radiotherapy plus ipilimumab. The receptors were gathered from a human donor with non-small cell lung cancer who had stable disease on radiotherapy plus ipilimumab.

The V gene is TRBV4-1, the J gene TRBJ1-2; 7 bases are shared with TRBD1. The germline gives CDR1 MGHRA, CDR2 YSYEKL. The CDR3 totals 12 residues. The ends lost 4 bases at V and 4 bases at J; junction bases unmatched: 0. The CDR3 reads CASSRDSYGYTF. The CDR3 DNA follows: TGCGCCAGCAGCCGGGACAGCTATGGCTACACCTTC.

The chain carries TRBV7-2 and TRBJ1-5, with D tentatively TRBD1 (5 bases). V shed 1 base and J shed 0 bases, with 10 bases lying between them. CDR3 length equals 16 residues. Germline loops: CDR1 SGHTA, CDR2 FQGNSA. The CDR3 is CASSLGRGGSNQPQHF. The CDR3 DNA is TGTGCCAGCAGCTTAGGAAGGGGCGGTAGCAATCAGCCCCAGCATTTT.

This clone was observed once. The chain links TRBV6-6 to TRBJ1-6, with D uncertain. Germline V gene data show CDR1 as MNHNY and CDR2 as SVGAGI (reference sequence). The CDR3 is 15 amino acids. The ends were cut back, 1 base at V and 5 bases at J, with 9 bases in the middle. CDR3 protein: CASSYWADNNSPLHF. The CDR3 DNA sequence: TGTGCCAGCAGTTACTGGGCAGACAATAATTCACCCCTCCACTTT.

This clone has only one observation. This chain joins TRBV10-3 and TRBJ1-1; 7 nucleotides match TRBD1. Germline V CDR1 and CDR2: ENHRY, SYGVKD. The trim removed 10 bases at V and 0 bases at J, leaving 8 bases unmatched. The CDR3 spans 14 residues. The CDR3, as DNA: TGTGCCACGGCGACAGGGCGGTTGAACACTGAAGCTTTCTTT. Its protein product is CATATGRLNTEAFF.

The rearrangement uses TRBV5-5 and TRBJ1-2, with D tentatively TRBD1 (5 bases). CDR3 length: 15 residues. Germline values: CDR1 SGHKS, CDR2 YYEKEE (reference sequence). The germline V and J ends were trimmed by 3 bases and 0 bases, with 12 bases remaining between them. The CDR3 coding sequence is TGTGCCAGCAGCTCACTCAGGGCGTCTAACTATGGCTACACCTTC. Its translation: CASSSLRASNYGYTF. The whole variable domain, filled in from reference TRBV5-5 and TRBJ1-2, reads DAGVTQSPTHLIKTRGQQVTLRCSPISGHKSVSWYQQVLGQGPQFIFQYYEKEERGRGNFPDRFSARQFPNYSSELNVNALLLGDSALYLCASSSLRASNYGYTFGSGTRLTVV.

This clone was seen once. The CDR3 DNA is TGTGCCAGCAATGGACTAGCGGGAGATACCGGGGAGCTGTTTTTT. It encodes CASNGLAGDTGELFF. This chain uses TRBV2 with TRBJ2-2; 13 positions agree with TRBD2. This CDR3 has 15 amino acids. With V trimmed by 7 bases and J by 5 bases, 4 bases remained unmatched. Per germline, CDR1 SNHLY and CDR2 FYNNEI. Full variable domain (missing parts from reference TRBV2 and TRBJ2-2): EPEVTQTPSHQVTQMGQEVILRCVPISNHLYFYWYRQILGQKVEFLVSFYNNEISEKSEIFDDQFSVERPDGSNFTLKIRSTKLEDSAMYFCASNGLAGDTGELFFGEGSRLTVL.

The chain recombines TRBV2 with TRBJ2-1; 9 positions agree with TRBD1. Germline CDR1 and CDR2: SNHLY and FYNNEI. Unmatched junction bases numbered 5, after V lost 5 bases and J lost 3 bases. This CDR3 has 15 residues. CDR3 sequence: CASSLQGANYNEQFF. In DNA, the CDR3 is TGTGCCAGCAGTCTACAGGGGGCGAACTACAATGAGCAGTTCTTC.

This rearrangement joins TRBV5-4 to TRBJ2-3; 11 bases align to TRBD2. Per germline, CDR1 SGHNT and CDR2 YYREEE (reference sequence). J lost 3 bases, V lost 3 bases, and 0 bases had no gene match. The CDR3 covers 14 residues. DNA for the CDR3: TGTGCCAGCAGCTCTAGCGGGGGGACAGATACGCAGTATTTT. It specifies CASSSSGGTDTQYF. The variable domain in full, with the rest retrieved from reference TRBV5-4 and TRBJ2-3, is ETGVTQSPTHLIKTRGQQVTLRCSSQSGHNTVSWYQQALGQGPQFIFQYYREEENGRGNFPPRFSGLQFPNYSSELNVNALELDDSALYLCASSSSGGTDTQYFGPGTRLTVL.

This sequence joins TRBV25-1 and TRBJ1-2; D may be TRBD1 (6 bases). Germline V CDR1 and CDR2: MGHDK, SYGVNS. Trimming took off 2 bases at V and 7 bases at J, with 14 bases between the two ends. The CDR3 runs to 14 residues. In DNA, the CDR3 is TGTGCCAGCAGTGAAGGGGGCAGGGGTCTTGGCTACACCTTC. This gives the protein CASSEGGRGLGYTF.

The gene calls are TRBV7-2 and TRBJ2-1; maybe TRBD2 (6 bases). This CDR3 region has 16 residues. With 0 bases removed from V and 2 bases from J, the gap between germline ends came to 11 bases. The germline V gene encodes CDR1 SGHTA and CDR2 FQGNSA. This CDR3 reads CASSLAWTTPYNEQFF. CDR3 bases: TGTGCCAGCAGCTTAGCATGGACTACCCCCTACAATGAGCAGTTCTTC.

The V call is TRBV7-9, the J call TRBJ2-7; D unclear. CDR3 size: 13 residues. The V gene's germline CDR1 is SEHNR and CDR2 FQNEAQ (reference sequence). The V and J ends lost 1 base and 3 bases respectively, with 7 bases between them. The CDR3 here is CASSLGQNYEQYF. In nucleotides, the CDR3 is TGTGCCAGCAGCTTAGGGCAAAACTACGAGCAGTACTTC.

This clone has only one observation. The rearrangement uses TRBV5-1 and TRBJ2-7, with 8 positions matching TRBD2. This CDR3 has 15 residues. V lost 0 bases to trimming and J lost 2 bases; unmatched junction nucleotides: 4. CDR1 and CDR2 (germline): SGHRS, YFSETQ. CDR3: CASSLASGGPYEQYF. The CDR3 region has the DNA TGCGCCAGCAGCTTGGCCTCGGGGGGGCCCTACGAGCAGTACTTC.

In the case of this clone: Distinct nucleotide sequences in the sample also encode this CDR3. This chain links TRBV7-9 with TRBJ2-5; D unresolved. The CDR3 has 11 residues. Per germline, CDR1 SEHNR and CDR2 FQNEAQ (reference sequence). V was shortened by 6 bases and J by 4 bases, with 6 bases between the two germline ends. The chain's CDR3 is CASSSLETQYF. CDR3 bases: TGTGCCAGCAGTTCCCTAGAGACCCAGTACTTC.

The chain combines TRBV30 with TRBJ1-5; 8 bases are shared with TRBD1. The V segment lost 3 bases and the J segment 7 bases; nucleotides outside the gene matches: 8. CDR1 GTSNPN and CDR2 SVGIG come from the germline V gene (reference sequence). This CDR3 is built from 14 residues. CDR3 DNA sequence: TGTGCCTGGAGAGGACAGGGTGCCGAACAGCCCCAGCATTTT. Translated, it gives CAWRGQGAEQPQHF.

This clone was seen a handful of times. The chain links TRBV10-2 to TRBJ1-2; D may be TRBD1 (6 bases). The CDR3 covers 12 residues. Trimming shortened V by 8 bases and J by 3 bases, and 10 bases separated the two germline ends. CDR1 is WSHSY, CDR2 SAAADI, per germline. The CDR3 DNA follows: TGCGCCAGCCTAGGGGGGGACTATGGCTACACCTTC. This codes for CASLGGDYGYTF.

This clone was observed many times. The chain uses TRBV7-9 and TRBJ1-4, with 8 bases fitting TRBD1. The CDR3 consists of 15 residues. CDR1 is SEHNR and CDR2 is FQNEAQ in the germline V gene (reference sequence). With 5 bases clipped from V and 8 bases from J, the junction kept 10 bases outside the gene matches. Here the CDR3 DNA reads TGTGCCAGCAGCACTGCACTAGGGACAGGCGAAAAACTGTTTTTT. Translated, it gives CASSTALGTGEKLFF.

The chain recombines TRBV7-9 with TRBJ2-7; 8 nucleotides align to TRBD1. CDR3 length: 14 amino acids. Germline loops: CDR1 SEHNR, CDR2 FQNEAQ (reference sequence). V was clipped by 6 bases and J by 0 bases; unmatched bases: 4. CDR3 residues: CASRRTGLSYEQYF. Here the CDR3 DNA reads TGTGCCAGCAGACGGACAGGGCTCTCCTACGAGCAGTACTTC.

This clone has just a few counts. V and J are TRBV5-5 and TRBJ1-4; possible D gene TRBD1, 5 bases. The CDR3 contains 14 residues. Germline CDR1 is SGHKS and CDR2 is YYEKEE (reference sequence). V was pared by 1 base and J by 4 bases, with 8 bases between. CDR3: CASSLRGINEKLFF. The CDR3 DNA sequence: TGTGCCAGCAGCTTGCGGGGGATTAATGAAAAACTGTTTTTT.

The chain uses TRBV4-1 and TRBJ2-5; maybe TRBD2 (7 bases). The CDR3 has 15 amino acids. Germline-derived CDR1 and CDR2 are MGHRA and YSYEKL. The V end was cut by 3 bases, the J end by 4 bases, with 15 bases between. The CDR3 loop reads CASSQSGGLTETQYF. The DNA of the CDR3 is TGCGCCAGCAGCCAGTCGGGGGGCCTTACAGAGACCCAGTACTTC.

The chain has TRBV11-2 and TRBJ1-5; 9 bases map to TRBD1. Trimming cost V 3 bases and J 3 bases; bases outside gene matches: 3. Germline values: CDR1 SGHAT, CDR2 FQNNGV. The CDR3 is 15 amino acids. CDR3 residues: CASSLGQGYNQPQHF. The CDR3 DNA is TGTGCCAGCAGCTTGGGACAGGGTTACAATCAGCCCCAGCATTTT.

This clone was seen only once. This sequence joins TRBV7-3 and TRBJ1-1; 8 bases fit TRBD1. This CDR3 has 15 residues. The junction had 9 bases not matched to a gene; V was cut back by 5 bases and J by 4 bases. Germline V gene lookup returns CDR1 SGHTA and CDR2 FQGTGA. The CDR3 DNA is TGTGCCAGCAGCCTAGAAGGCAGGGGGCTCACTGAAGCTTTCTTT. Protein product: CASSLEGRGLTEAFF.

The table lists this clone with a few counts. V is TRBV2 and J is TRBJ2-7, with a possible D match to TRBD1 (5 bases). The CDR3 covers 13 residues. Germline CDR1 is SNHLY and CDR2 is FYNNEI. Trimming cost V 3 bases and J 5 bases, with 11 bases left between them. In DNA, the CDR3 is TGTGCCAGCAGTGAGGGGCAGGCCCACGAGCAGTACTTC. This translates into CASSEGQAHEQYF.

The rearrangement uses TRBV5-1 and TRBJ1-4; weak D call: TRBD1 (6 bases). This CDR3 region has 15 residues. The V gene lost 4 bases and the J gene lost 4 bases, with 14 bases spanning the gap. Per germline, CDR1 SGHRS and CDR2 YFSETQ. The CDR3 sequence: CASSPQGRLNEKLFF. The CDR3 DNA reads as TGCGCCAGCAGCCCCCAGGGGCGGCTTAATGAAAAACTGTTTTTT.

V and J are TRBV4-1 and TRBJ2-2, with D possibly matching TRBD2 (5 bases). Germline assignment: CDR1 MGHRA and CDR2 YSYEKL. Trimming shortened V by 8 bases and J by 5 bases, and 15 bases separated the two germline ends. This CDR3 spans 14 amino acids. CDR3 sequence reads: CASRPPGTTGELFF. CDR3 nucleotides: TGCGCCAGCCGCCCACCGGGAACAACCGGGGAGCTGTTTTTT.

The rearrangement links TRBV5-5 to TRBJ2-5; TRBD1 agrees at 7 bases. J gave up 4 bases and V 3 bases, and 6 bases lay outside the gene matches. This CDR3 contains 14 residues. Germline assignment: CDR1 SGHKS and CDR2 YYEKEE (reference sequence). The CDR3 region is CASSSRQGSETQYF. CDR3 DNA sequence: TGTGCCAGCAGCTCTCGACAGGGATCAGAGACCCAGTACTTC.

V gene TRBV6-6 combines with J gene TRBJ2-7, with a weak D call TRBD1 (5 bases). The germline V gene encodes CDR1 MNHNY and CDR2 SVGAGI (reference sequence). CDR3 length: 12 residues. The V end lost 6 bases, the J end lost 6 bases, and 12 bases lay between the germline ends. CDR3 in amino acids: CASSATGFEQYF. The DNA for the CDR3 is TGTGCCAGCAGCGCCACAGGATTCGAGCAGTACTTC.

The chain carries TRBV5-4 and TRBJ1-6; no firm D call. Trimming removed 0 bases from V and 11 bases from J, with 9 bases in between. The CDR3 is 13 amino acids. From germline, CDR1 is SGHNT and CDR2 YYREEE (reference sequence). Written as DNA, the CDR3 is TGTGCCAGCAGCTTGGACACACATCCACCCCTCCACTTT. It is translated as CASSLDTHPPLHF.